This T cell receptor (beta chain) was documented in a study of CD8 T cells in Susac syndrome. RNA in amounts of 0.5 to 1 ug was reverse transcribed with random hexamers. TCRdb re-analysed the immunoSEQ multiplex PCR reads in MiXCR, keeping a single row per CDR3 protein. The sample gives more than 150,000 distinct CDR3 sequences, nearly 97% of which show up once; 0.15% is in the top ten. This clonotype was detected only once. The CDR3 has 14 residues. Germline values: CDR1 MDHEN, CDR2 SYDVKM. Trimming cost V 8 bases and J 4 bases, with 14 bases left between them. It was negative isolation that provided the CD8+ and CD4+ T cells, whereas TEMRA cells were enriched by FACS.

This TCR derives from a human donor with multiple sclerosis. Specimen: CD8+ T cells from PBMCs. J is TRBJ2-2 and V is TRBV28; D is possibly TRBD2 (5 bases). This CDR3 reads CASLLHGGTGELFF. The CDR3 coding sequence is TGTGCCAGCCTCCTCCACGGAGGCACCGGGGAGCTGTTTTTT. The variable domain in full, with the rest retrieved from reference TRBV28 and TRBJ2-2, is DVKVTQSSRYLVKRTGEKVFLECVQDMDHENMFWYRQDPGLGLRLIYFSYDVKMKEKGDIPEGYSVSREKKERFSLILESASTNQTSMYLCASLLHGGTGELFFGEGSRLTVL.